Below are 19 T cell receptor beta chains sequenced from a single sample in a study of radiotherapy plus CTLA-4 blockade in lung cancer. Some clones are missing from TCRdb's copy, which holds only in-frame ones; the method was immunoSEQ multiplex PCR. The table lists 30,000 to 45,000 clones, about two thirds of them singletons. The material sequenced was peripheral blood, taken from a patient treated with radiotherapy plus ipilimumab. Source of these receptors: a human donor with non-small cell lung cancer who had stable disease on radiotherapy plus ipilimumab.

The CDR3 nucleotides read TGTGCCAGCAGCTTACGGGGGGAACCCTACAATGAGCAGTTCTTC. Translating it yields CASSLRGEPYNEQFF. The chain combines TRBV7-9 with TRBJ2-1; 7 nucleotides align to TRBD2. The germline V gene encodes CDR1 SEHNR and CDR2 FQNEAQ (reference sequence). With 2 bases clipped from V and 2 bases from J, the junction kept 3 bases outside the gene matches. The CDR3 contains 15 residues.

The chain uses TRBV5-1 and TRBJ1-1, with 7 bases aligning to TRBD1. The CDR3 extends over 14 amino acids. V lost 5 bases to trimming and J lost 1 base; unmatched junction nucleotides: 5. CDR1 SGHRS and CDR2 YFSETQ come from the germline V gene. The CDR3 is CASREGGRNTEAFF. The CDR3 DNA reads TGCGCCAGCAGGGAAGGGGGCAGGAACACTGAAGCTTTCTTT.

This clone was detected a few times. This sequence joins TRBV5-1 and TRBJ1-2; the D is unclear. This CDR3 region has 13 residues. Trimming removed 4 bases from V and 4 bases from J, with 11 bases in between. Looked up from germline, CDR1 is SGHRS and CDR2 is YFSETQ. CDR3 in amino acids: CASSPDSGYGYTF. The CDR3 region has the DNA TGCGCCAGCAGCCCGGACTCAGGCTATGGCTACACCTTC.

This clone was seen once. Additional DNA sequences in this sample encode the identical CDR3. The CDR3 DNA reads as TGCGCCAGCAGTGAGGGGGGGTTTAATTCACCCCTCCACTTT. As protein: CASSEGGFNSPLHF. The chain uses TRBV10-1 and TRBJ1-6; perhaps TRBD1 as D (5 bases). The germline CDR1 and CDR2 sequences are WNHNN and SYGVQD (reference sequence). Deletions cut 2 bases from V and 6 bases from J, with 8 bases between. There are 14 residues in the CDR3.

The sample holds a few counts of this clone. The V and J genes are TRBV2 and TRBJ2-2; 11 nucleotides align to TRBD2. The V and J ends lost 7 bases and 7 bases, in that order; junction bases with no gene match: 8. The length of the CDR3 is 15 residues. Per germline, CDR1 SNHLY and CDR2 FYNNEI. CDR3 DNA sequence: TGTGCCAGCATGAGTAGCGGGGGGGCCTTCGGGGAGCTGTTTTTT. It specifies CASMSSGGAFGELFF.

The J gene is TRBJ1-3, the V gene TRBV4-2, with D maybe TRBD1 (5 bases). The CDR3 is 14 residues long. V was clipped by 1 base and J by 7 bases, with 11 bases between them. Germline V gene sequence: CDR1 LGHNA, CDR2 YNFKEQ. Here the CDR3 DNA reads TGTGCCAGCAGCCAAGGGGGCCTGGGGAACACCATATATTTT. The encoded protein is CASSQGGLGNTIYF.

This chain connects TRBV25-1 to TRBJ1-1; D is unclear. Germline CDR1 and CDR2: MGHDK and SYGVNS. The CDR3 loop spans 14 amino acids. V lost 0 bases to trimming and J lost 1 base, with 6 bases between them. CDR3 DNA: TGTGCCAGCAGTGAATATCCCAAGAACACTGAAGCTTTCTTT. Residues: CASSEYPKNTEAFF.

The V call is TRBV7-2, the J call TRBJ1-4; 8 bases align to TRBD1. The CDR3 loop spans 15 amino acids. The J segment lost 7 bases and the V segment lost 1 base, leaving 5 bases of the junction unmatched. Germline-derived CDR1 and CDR2 are SGHTA and FQGNSA. The CDR3 sequence: CASSLGQGAGEKLFF. In DNA form, the CDR3 reads TGTGCCAGCAGCTTAGGGCAGGGGGCAGGTGAAAAACTGTTTTTT.

This chain links TRBV7-9 with TRBJ1-1; 9 bases fit TRBD1. The CDR3 has 14 residues. Losses at the gene ends were 5 bases for V and 4 bases for J; bases not matched to a gene: 5. The germline gives CDR1 SEHNR, CDR2 FQNEAQ (reference sequence). The CDR3 DNA sequence: TGTGCCAGCAGCGACAGGGGGGTCCGCACTGAAGCTTTCTTT. Protein: CASSDRGVRTEAFF. The whole variable domain, remainder taken from reference TRBV7-9 and TRBJ1-1, is DTGVSQNPRHKITKRGQNVTFRCDPISEHNRLYWYRQTLGQGPEFLTYFQNEAQLEKSRLLSDRFSAERPKGSFSTLEIQRTEQGDSAMYLCASSDRGVRTEAFFGQGTRLTVV.

A note on this clone: This CDR3 is also generated by other DNA sequences in the sample. This chain connects TRBV5-1 to TRBJ1-5; a weak D match, TRBD1 (6 bases). CDR3 length: 15 residues. Germline V gives CDR1 SGHRS, CDR2 YFSETQ. Trimming stripped 6 bases from V and 4 bases from J, with 17 bases between. CDR3 in DNA: TGCGCCAGCAAGATCGGGCCGACAGGTAATCAGCCCCAGCATTTT. Translated: CASKIGPTGNQPQHF.

The chain is built from TRBV7-9 and TRBJ1-2; no clear D gene. The CDR3 has 14 amino acids. Per the germline V gene, CDR1 is SEHNR and CDR2 is FQNEAQ (reference sequence). Trimming removed 1 base at V and 7 bases at J, with 13 bases between. Written as DNA, the CDR3 is TGTGCCAGCAGCTTAGATGAGGGTTTAAGTGGCTACACCTTC. Amino acids: CASSLDEGLSGYTF.

This clone was seen only once. The chain uses TRBV11-3 and TRBJ2-3, with TRBD2 matching over 7 bases. Germline V gives CDR1 SGHNT, CDR2 YENEEA. The CDR3 totals 14 residues. V gave up 0 bases and J gave up 8 bases; unmatched junction bases: 5. CDR3 in DNA: TGTGCCAGCAGCTTAGACGGGGGGAAAAGTACGCAGTATTTT. Amino acids: CASSLDGGKSTQYF.

This clone was counted only a few times. The rearrangement joins TRBV2 to TRBJ1-2; a possible D gene is TRBD1 (6 bases). There are 13 residues in the CDR3. Germline V lookup: CDR1 SNHLY, CDR2 FYNNEI. The ends were cut back, 4 bases at V and 4 bases at J, with 10 bases in the middle. In DNA form, the CDR3 reads TGTGCCAGCAGTGCTGACAGGTCCTATGGCTACACCTTC. This sequence encodes CASSADRSYGYTF.

The rearrangement uses TRBV7-2 and TRBJ2-7; D may be TRBD2 (7 bases). The V and J ends lost 5 bases and 3 bases respectively, with 14 bases between them. Germline CDR1 is SGHTA and CDR2 is FQGNSA. The CDR3 runs to 14 residues. The CDR3 DNA is TGTGCCAGCAGCCTCCGAGGGGGGGGCTACGAGCAGTACTTC. It yields the protein CASSLRGGGYEQYF. Drawing the rest from reference TRBV7-2 and TRBJ2-7, the complete variable domain is GAGVSQSPSNKVTEKGKDVELRCDPISGHTALYWYRQSLGQGLEFLIYFQGNSAPDKSGLPSDRFSAERTGGSVSTLTIQRTQQEDSAVYLCASSLRGGGYEQYFGPGTRLTVT.

The rearrangement links TRBV10-1 to TRBJ1-4; TRBD1 matches 8 bases. The V segment lost 3 bases and the J segment 0 bases; nucleotides outside the gene matches: 12. In germline, CDR1 is WNHNN, CDR2 SYGVQD (reference sequence). The CDR3 has 19 residues. In DNA form, the CDR3 reads TGCGCCAGCAGTGACACCTGGGACAGGTGGAACGCAACTAATGAAAAACTGTTTTTT. Translated, it gives CASSDTWDRWNATNEKLFF.

The sample holds a few counts of this clone. CDR3 DNA sequence: TGTGCCTGGAGAAGGGGGAAAGCGGGCTACACCTTC. Amino acids: CAWRRGKAGYTF. This chain links TRBV30 with TRBJ1-2; weak D call: TRBD1 (6 bases). The length of the CDR3 is 12 residues. Trimming shortened V by 3 bases and J by 8 bases, and 13 bases separated the two germline ends. From germline, CDR1 is GTSNPN and CDR2 SVGIG (reference sequence).

The gene calls are TRBV7-9 and TRBJ2-5, with TRBD1 matching 7 bases. In germline, CDR1 is SEHNR, CDR2 FQNEAQ (reference sequence). CDR3 size: 14 residues. The trim removed 3 bases at V and 4 bases at J, leaving 5 bases unmatched. The CDR3: CASSFYSGGETQYF. In nucleotides, the CDR3 is TGTGCCAGCAGCTTTTATTCAGGGGGAGAGACCCAGTACTTC.

This sequence joins TRBV7-8 and TRBJ1-6; TRBD1 might be the D (5 bases). V was shortened by 5 bases and J by 7 bases, with 9 bases between the two germline ends. The CDR3 runs 13 residues. Looked up from germline, CDR1 is SGHVS and CDR2 is FQNEAQ. DNA of the CDR3: TGTGCCAGCAGCCCACGGGGGAATTCACCCCTCCACTTT. The encoded protein is CASSPRGNSPLHF.

In its sample, this clone was seen a few times. The CDR3: CASSWGVSGNTIYF. CDR3 nucleotides: TGTGCCAGCAGCTGGGGGGTATCTGGAAACACCATATATTTT. The rearrangement uses TRBV11-2 and TRBJ1-3; tentative D call: TRBD1 (5 bases). Between the trimmed V and J ends, which lost 4 bases and 1 base, there was a span of 8 bases. The length of the CDR3 is 14 residues. CDR1 and CDR2 from the germline V gene are SGHAT and FQNNGV.